The source of this T cell receptor (beta chain) is a study of T cell changes during pregnancy in multiple sclerosis. Here immunoSEQ multiplex PCR was the method, and the copy in TCRdb shows in-frame clones only, minus some. The repertoire holds some 110,000 clones, with 80% to 95% as singletons. The clonotype comes from a female donor with multiple sclerosis, enrolled in a pregnancy study. The sequencing here drew on peripheral blood, taken in the third trimester of pregnancy.

The CDR3 loop reads CASSLLAGVGNEQFF. The CDR3 DNA follows: TGTGCCAGCAGCTTACTAGCGGGAGTTGGCAATGAGCAGTTCTTC. The V call is TRBV7-2, the J call TRBJ2-1; 10 bases agree with TRBD2. Unmatched junction bases numbered 4, after V lost 2 bases and J lost 6 bases. From germline, CDR1 is SGHTA and CDR2 FQGNSA. The CDR3 contains 15 residues.